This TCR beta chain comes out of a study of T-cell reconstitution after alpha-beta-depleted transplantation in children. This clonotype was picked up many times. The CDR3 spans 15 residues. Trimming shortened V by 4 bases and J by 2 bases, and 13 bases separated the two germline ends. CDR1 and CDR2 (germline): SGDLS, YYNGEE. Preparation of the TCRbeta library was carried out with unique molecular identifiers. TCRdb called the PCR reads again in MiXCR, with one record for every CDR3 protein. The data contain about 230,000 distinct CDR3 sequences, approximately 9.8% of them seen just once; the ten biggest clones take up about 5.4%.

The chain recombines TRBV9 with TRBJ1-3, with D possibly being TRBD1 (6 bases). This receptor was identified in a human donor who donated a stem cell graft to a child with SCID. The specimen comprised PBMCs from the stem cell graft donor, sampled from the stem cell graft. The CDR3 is CASSPRGDTGNTIYF. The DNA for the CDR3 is TGTGCCAGCAGCCCTCGAGGGGACACTGGAAACACCATATATTTT.